This T cell receptor (beta chain) appears in the sequencing data of a study of T cell responses to AZD1222 COVID-19 vaccine. Study-wide results and caveats: Sampling captured repertoires only after the peak T cell response. Only five or six AZD1222 recipients were seropositive at baseline. A mostly white British donor set with more females was recruited, and clonal diversity was possibly underestimated.

The method was immunoSEQ multiplex PCR; TCRdb's version includes in-frame clones alone and lacks a portion of them. The sample has 150,000 to 200,000 clones; about 91% are singletons. Regarding this clone: Its matching antigen is unknown.

With V trimmed by 4 bases and J by 2 bases, 6 bases remained unmatched. Germline V lookup: CDR1 SGHRS, CDR2 YFSETQ. The CDR3 spans 17 residues. The V call is TRBV5-1, the J call TRBJ2-1, with 13 bases fitting TRBD2. The starting material was peripheral blood, obtained on day 0 of AZD1222 vaccination. This sequence was found in an adult in good health. In DNA, the CDR3 is TGCGCCAGCAGCAAAACTAGCGGGGGGGCCCCCTACAATGAGCAGTTCTTC. This gives the protein CASSKTSGGAPYNEQFF.